This is a list of T cell receptor beta chains from one sample in a study of cytomegalovirus exposure and HLA in healthy donors. The assay was immunoSEQ multiplex PCR, and TCRdb's table has in-frame clones only and misses some. The profile shows 160,000 or so clones, 75% to 85% of them singletons. The sample consisted of PBMCs. The receptors come from a man aged 50 to 59 in good health and CMV-seropositive. Each CDR3 is given with its conserved first and last residue. The D gene is left open where the match is weak. Rows give clone size only sometimes, using once, few, many, or a class for an expanded clone.

D	size	J	V	CDR3	DNA
TRBD1	NA	TRBJ2-2	TRBV10-3	CAKVRQGSTGELFF	TGTGCCAAGGTAAGACAGGGCTCCACCGGGGAGCTGTTTTTT
NA	NA	TRBJ2-1	TRBV9	CASSGSSSYNEQFF	TGTGCCAGCAGCGGTAGTTCATCCTACAATGAGCAGTTCTTC
TRBD1	NA	TRBJ1-2	TRBV5-6	CASTGQGIGGYTF	TGTGCCAGCACCGGACAGGGGATAGGGGGCTACACCTTC
NA	NA	TRBJ1-2	TRBV7-6	CASSSTPNYGYTF	TGTGCCAGCAGCTCGACACCAAACTATGGCTACACCTTC
NA	NA	TRBJ1-6	TRBV7-8	CASSLGADSPLHF	TGTGCCAGCAGCTTAGGGGCCGATTCACCCCTCCACTTT
NA	NA	TRBJ1-6	TRBV7-9	CASSLSERRELVF	TGTGCCAGCAGCTTATCAGAAAGAAGGGAGTTAGTTTTT
NA	NA	TRBJ1-2	TRBV2	CASSVATGINYGYTF	TGTGCCAGCAGTGTCGCGACAGGCATTAACTATGGCTACACCTTC
TRBD2	NA	TRBJ2-3	TRBV12-5	CASGYSGGANTQYF	TGTGCTAGTGGTTATTCGGGGGGGGCAAATACGCAGTATTTT
TRBD1	NA	TRBJ1-3	TRBV11-3	CASSPGQGPGNTIYF	TGTGCCAGCAGCCCAGGACAGGGGCCTGGAAACACCATATATTTT
NA	few	TRBJ1-5	TRBV4-1	CASSQDPVSQPQHF	TGCGCCAGCAGCCAAGATCCAGTTTCTCAGCCCCAGCATTTT
NA	NA	TRBJ2-1	TRBV28	CASSLIAGQTNEQFF	TGTGCCAGCAGTTTAATCGCTGGACAGACCAATGAGCAGTTCTTC
TRBD1	NA	TRBJ1-6	TRBV5-1	CASSLAGEQGPGLRSPLHF	TGCGCCAGCAGCTTGGCCGGGGAACAGGGGCCAGGTCTTCGTTCACCCCTCCACTTT
TRBD1	NA	TRBJ2-1	TRBV18	CASSTGGYNEQFF	TGTGCCAGCTCGACAGGGGGCTACAATGAGCAGTTCTTC
NA	NA	TRBJ1-1	TRBV4-1	CASSQELAWTEAFF	TGCGCCAGCAGCCAAGAATTGGCTTGGACTGAAGCTTTCTTT
NA	NA	TRBJ2-3	TRBV19	CASSLRSFNTDTQYF	TGTGCCAGTAGCCTTAGGAGTTTCAACACAGATACGCAGTATTTT
NA	NA	TRBJ2-3	TRBV30	CAWSRSATGDTRYF	TGTGCCTGGAGCAGGAGCGCGACGGGGGATACGCGGTATTTT
NA	NA	TRBJ2-5	TRBV19	CASSSRGGGGRETQYF	TGTGCCAGTAGTTCCCGGGGAGGGGGGGGTCGGGAGACCCAGTACTTC
NA	NA	TRBJ1-2	TRBV6-5	CASSSYVSRGYTF	TGTGCCAGCAGTTCTTACGTCTCCCGGGGCTACACCTTC
NA	once	TRBJ1-1	TRBV30	CAWSVTAREAFF	TGTGCCTGGAGTGTTACCGCACGGGAAGCTTTCTTT
NA	few	TRBJ2-1	TRBV30	CAWRMGLWRGEQFF	TGTGCCTGGAGAATGGGGTTATGGCGGGGCGAGCAGTTCTTC
NA	NA	TRBJ2-7	TRBV11-2	CASSANRVGYEQYF	TGTGCCAGCAGCGCGAACAGGGTGGGGTACGAGCAGTACTTC
TRBD2	once	TRBJ2-3	TRBV13	CASSLAGGLTDTQYF	TGTGCCAGCAGCTTAGCGGGAGGGTTGACAGATACGCAGTATTTT
NA	NA	TRBJ1-1	TRBV9	CASSVGAGVLGTEAFF	TGTGCCAGCAGCGTGGGGGCGGGGGTCCTAGGCACTGAAGCTTTCTTT
TRBD1	once	TRBJ1-2	TRBV19	CASTETGGFDGYTF	TGTGCCAGTACCGAGACAGGGGGCTTTGATGGCTACACCTTC
TRBD2	NA	TRBJ2-2	TRBV5-6	CASSSTSGSTGELFF	TGTGCCAGCAGCTCGACTAGCGGGAGCACCGGGGAGCTGTTTTTT
NA	once	TRBJ1-2	TRBV5-6	CASSLDSSYGYTF	TGTGCCAGCAGCTTGGACAGCAGCTATGGCTACACCTTC
TRBD1	NA	TRBJ1-1	TRBV18	CASSPPWTGGATEAFF	TGTGCCAGCTCACCACCCTGGACAGGGGGCGCAACTGAAGCTTTCTTT
NA	NA	TRBJ1-3	TRBV6-1	CASSEVGRERDTIYF	TGTGCCAGCAGTGAAGTGGGCAGGGAACGGGACACCATATATTTT
NA	NA	TRBJ2-5	TRBV13	CASSLVGGGGETQYF	TGTGCCAGCAGCTTAGTAGGCGGGGGCGGAGAGACCCAGTACTTC
NA	NA	TRBJ2-5	TRBV4-1	CASSSRREETQYF	TGCGCCAGCAGCTCTCGGAGGGAAGAGACCCAGTACTTC
NA	NA	TRBJ1-4	TRBV28	CASSLGGQEEKLFF	TGTGCCAGCAGTTTGGGTGGGCAGGAAGAAAAACTGTTTTTT
NA	once	TRBJ2-2	TRBV4-1	CASSPWNTGELFF	TGCGCCAGCAGCCCCTGGAACACCGGGGAGCTGTTTTTT
TRBD1	NA	TRBJ2-5	TRBV5-1	CASSTQGVPLETQYF	TGCGCCAGCAGTACCCAGGGGGTCCCCTTGGAGACCCAGTACTTC
TRBD1	NA	TRBJ2-6	TRBV10-3	CAISEVTGGTGANVLTF	TGTGCCATCAGTGAGGTGACAGGGGGCACTGGGGCCAACGTCCTGACTTTC
NA	NA	TRBJ1-2	TRBV4-1	CASSQDLEDVTNYGYTF	TGCGCCAGCAGCCAAGATTTGGAGGACGTTACTAACTATGGCTACACCTTC
NA	NA	TRBJ1-1	TRBV5-5	CASSLSVLGTEAFF	TGTGCCAGCAGCTTGAGCGTGTTAGGCACAGAAGCTTTCTTT
TRBD1	NA	TRBJ1-2	TRBV6-1	CASSWDRGLGYTF	TGTGCCAGCAGTTGGGACAGGGGGCTTGGCTACACCTTC
TRBD1	few	TRBJ2-7	TRBV7-9	CASSPGRLGQSGYEQYF	TGTGCCAGCAGCCCCGGGCGGCTGGGACAGTCGGGGTACGAGCAGTACTTC
NA	NA	TRBJ2-6	TRBV6-5	CASHGAGANVLTF	TGTGCCAGCCATGGAGCTGGGGCCAACGTCCTGACTTTC
NA	NA	TRBJ2-1	TRBV2	CASSREGLSYNEQFF	TGTGCCAGCAGTAGAGAGGGTTTGTCCTACAATGAGCAGTTCTTC
NA	NA	TRBJ1-2	TRBV29-1	CSVEPQYANYGYTF	TGCAGCGTTGAACCTCAGTACGCCAACTATGGCTACACCTTC
NA	NA	TRBJ1-1	TRBV14	CASSQEVAFKEAFF	TGTGCCAGCAGCCAAGAAGTAGCATTTAAGGAAGCTTTCTTT
NA	NA	TRBJ2-7	TRBV19	CASSMRRAYEQYF	TGTGCCAGTAGTATGAGACGGGCCTACGAGCAGTACTTC
NA	NA	TRBJ1-2	TRBV2	CASSETRGIGYTF	TGTGCCAGCAGTGAAACAAGGGGCATTGGCTACACCTTC
TRBD1	NA	TRBJ2-7	TRBV9	CASSVGQGNEQYF	TGTGCCAGCAGCGTCGGACAGGGGAACGAGCAGTACTTC
NA	NA	TRBJ2-1	TRBV10-1	CASSESIVGQSPNEQFF	TGCGCCAGCAGTGAGTCAATTGTCGGACAGAGTCCCAATGAGCAGTTCTTC